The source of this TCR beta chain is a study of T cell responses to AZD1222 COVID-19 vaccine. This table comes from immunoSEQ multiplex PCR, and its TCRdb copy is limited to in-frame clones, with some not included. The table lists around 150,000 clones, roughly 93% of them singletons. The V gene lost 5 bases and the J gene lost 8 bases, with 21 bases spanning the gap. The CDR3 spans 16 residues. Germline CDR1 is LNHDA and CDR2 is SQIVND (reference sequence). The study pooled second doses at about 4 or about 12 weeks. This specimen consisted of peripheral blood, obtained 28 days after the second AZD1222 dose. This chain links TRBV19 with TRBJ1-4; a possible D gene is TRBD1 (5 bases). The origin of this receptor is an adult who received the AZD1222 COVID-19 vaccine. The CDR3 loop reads CASSLGLRAQPEKLFF. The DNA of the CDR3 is TGTGCCAGTAGTTTGGGGCTTCGGGCACAACCCGAAAAACTGTTTTTT.